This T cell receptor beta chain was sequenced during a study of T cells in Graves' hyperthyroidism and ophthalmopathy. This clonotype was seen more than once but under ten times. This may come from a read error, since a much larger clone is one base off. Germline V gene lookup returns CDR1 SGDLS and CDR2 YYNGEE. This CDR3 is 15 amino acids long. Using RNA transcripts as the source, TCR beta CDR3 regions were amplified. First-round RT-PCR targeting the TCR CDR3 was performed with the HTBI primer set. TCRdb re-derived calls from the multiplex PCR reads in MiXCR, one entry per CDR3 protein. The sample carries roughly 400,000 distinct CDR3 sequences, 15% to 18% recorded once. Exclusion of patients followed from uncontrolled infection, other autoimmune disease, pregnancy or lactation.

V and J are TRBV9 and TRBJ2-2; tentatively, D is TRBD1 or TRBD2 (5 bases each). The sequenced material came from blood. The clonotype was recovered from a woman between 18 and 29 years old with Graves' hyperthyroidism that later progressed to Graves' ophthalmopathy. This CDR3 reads CASSPEDSLTGEPFF. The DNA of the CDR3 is TGTGCCAGCAGCCCCGAAGACAGCCTTACCGGGGAGCCGTTTTTT.